This TCR beta chain emerged from a study of shared clonotypes between healthy human individuals. Study findings and constraints: Despite large depth, rarefaction showed incomplete sorted-subset sequencing.

It was across several immunoSEQ plates that each subset's genomic DNA was evenly split. Clones were sequenced by immunoSEQ multiplex PCR, and TCRdb holds only the in-frame ones, with some missing. The repertoire includes approximately 600,000 clones, roughly 96% of them detected once, and about 0.11% sits in the top ten. The naive CD8 subset, CD45RO-negative cells positively selected for CCR7, excluded terminally differentiated effector memory CD45RA+ cells. Worth noting for this clone: The antigen remains unidentified.

CDR3 length: 17 residues. Germline V lookup: CDR1 ENHRY, CDR2 SYGVKD. V lost 4 bases and J lost 1, with 17 bases in between. The clonotype was recovered from a woman under 40 in good health. The chain combines TRBV10-3 with TRBJ1-3; no reliable D call. Sequencing used naive CD8+ T cells sorted from blood. The CDR3 reads CAISVDVGQLSGNTIYF. The CDR3 DNA reads TGTGCCATCAGTGTTGATGTTGGGCAGTTGTCTGGAAACACCATATATTTT.